Here is one TCR beta chain with its context. This CDR3 region has 15 residues. The V and J ends lost 0 bases and 4 bases respectively, with 15 bases between them. Germline loops: CDR1 GTSNPN, CDR2 SVGIG (reference sequence). The data were produced by immunoSEQ multiplex PCR, yet TCRdb's version contains in-frame clones alone and is incomplete. Of 350,000 to 450,000 clones listed, roughly nine tenths are singletons. This entry belongs to a study of blood T cell repertoires in COVID-19. Exposed enrollees had met someone with a PCR-confirmed or clinician-diagnosed COVID-19 case at some point within the 2 weeks before study entry.

This TCR was sampled from a woman between 40 and 50 years old who had been exposed to COVID-19. The chain joins TRBV30 to TRBJ1-1, with TRBD1 as a possible D gene (5 bases). Sequenced material: PBMCs or T cells enriched from blood (not recorded which). The CDR3 DNA is TGTGCCTGGAGTGTACTCGGGGGAGTAGCCACTGAAGCTTTCTTT. It specifies CAWSVLGGVATEAFF.